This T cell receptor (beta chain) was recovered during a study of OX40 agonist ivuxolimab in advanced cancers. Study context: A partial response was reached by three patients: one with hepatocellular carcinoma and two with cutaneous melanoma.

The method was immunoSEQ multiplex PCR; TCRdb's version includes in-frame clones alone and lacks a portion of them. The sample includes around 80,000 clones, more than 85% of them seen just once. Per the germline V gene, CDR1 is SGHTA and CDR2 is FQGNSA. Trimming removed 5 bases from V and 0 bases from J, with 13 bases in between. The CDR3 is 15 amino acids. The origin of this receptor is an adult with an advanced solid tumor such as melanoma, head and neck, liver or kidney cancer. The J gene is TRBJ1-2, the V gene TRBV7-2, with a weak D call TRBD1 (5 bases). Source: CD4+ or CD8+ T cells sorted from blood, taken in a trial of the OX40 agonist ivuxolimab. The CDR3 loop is CASSPRPDTNYGYTF. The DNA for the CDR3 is TGTGCCAGCAGCCCCCGTCCGGACACTAACTATGGCTACACCTTC.